This TCR beta chain was obtained from a study of T cell changes during pregnancy in multiple sclerosis. Assay used: immunoSEQ multiplex PCR; TCRdb lists only in-frame clones, some missing. The repertoire holds roughly 32,000 clones, with 91% as singletons. The CDR3 length is 17 residues. Trimming took 2 bases from V and 0 from J, leaving 14 bases between them. Germline-derived CDR1 and CDR2 are MGHRA and YSYEKL. The sample consisted of CD8+ T cells from peripheral blood mononuclear cells, taken in the second trimester of pregnancy. The gene calls are TRBV4-1 and TRBJ1-3; no firm D call. The clonotype was recovered from a female donor in good health, enrolled as a control in a pregnancy study. The CDR3 bases are TGCGCCAGCAGCCAAACCATTGCAGGCAGCTCTGGAAACACCATATATTTT. This gives the protein CASSQTIAGSSGNTIYF.